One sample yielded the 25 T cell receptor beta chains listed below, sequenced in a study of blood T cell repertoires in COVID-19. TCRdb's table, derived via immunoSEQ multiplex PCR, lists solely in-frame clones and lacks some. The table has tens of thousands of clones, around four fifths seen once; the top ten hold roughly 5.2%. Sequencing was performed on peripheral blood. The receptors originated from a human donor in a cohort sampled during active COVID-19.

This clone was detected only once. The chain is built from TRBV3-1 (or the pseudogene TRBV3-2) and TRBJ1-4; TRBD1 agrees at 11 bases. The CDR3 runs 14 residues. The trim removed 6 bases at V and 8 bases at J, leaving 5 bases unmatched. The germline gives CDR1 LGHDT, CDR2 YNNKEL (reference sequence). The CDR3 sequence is CASSGTGGGEKLFF. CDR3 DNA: TGTGCCAGCAGTGGGACAGGGGGTGGCGAAAAACTGTTTTTT.

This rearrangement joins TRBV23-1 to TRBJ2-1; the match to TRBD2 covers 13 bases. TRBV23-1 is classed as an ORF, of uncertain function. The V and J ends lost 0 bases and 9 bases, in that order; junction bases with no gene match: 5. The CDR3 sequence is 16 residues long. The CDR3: CASSQSSTSGGIEQFF. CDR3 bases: TGCGCCAGCAGTCAATCGTCGACTAGCGGGGGGATTGAGCAGTTCTTC.

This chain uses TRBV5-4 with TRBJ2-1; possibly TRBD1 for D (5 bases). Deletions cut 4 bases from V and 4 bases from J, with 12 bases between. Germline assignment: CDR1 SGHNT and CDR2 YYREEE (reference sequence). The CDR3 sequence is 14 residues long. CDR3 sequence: CASSPRAGYNEQFF. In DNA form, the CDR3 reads TGTGCCAGCAGCCCCAGGGCAGGGTACAATGAGCAGTTCTTC.

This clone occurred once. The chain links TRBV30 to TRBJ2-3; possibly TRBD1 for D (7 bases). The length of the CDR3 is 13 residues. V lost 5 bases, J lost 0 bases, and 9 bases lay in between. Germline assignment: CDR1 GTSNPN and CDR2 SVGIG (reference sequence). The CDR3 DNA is TGTGCCTGGCAGGGGGGCAGCACAGATACGCAGTATTTT. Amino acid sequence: CAWQGGSTDTQYF.

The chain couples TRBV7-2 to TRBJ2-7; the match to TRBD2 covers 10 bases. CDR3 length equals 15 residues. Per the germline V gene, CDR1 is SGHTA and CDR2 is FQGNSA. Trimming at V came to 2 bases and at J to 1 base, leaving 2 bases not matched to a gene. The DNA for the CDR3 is TGTGCCAGCAGCTTAACTAGCGGGGTTTCCTACGAGCAGTACTTC. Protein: CASSLTSGVSYEQYF.

This CDR3 is CSASFAQGASEQYF. CDR3 DNA: TGCAGTGCTAGTTTTGCGCAGGGGGCGTCCGAGCAGTACTTC. The gene calls are TRBV20-1 and TRBJ2-7; TRBD1 matches 8 bases. Germline assignment: CDR1 DFQATT and CDR2 SNEGSKA (reference sequence). The trim removed 3 bases at V and 6 bases at J, leaving 10 bases unmatched. The CDR3 covers 14 residues.

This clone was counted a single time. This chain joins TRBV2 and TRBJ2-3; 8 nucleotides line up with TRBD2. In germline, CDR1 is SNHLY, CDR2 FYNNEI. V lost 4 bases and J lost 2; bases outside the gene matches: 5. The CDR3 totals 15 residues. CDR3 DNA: TGTGCCAGCAGTGCGGGGGGGCAATCCACAGATACGCAGTATTTT. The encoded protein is CASSAGGQSTDTQYF.

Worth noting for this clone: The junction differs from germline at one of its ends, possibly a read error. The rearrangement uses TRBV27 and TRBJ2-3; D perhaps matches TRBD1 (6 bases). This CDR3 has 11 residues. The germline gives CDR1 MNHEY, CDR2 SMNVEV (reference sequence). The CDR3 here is CASSSTGTQYF. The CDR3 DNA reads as TGTGCCAGCAGTTCGACAGGTACGCAGTATTTT.

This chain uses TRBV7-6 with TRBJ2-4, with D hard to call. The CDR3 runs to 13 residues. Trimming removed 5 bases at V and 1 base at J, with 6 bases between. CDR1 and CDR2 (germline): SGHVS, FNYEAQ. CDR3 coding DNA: TGTGCCAGCAGCCCAATGGCCAAAAACATTCAGTACTTC. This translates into CASSPMAKNIQYF.

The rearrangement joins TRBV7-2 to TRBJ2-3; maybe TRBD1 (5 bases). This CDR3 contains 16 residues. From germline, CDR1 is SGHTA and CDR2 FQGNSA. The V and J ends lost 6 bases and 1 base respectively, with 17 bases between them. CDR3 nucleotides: TGTGCCAGCAGACAAACAGGACGACGGGGCACAGATACGCAGTATTTT. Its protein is CASRQTGRRGTDTQYF.

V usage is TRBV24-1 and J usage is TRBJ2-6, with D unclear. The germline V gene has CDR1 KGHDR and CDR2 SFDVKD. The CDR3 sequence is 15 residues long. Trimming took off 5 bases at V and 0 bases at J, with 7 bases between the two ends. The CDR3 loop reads CATSVPGSGANVLTF. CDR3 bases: TGTGCCACCAGTGTCCCAGGCTCTGGGGCCAACGTCCTGACTTTC.

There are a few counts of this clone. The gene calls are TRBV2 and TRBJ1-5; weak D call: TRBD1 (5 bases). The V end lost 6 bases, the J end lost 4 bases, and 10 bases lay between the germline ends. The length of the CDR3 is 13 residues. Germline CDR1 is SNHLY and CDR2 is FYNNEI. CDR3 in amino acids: CASRADRNQPQHF. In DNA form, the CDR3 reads TGTGCCAGCAGAGCTGACAGAAATCAGCCCCAGCATTTT. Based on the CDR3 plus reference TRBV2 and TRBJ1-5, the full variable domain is EPEVTQTPSHQVTQMGQEVILRCVPISNHLYFYWYRQILGQKVEFLVSFYNNEISEKSEIFDDQFSVERPDGSNFTLKIRSTKLEDSAMYFCASRADRNQPQHFGDGTRLSIL.

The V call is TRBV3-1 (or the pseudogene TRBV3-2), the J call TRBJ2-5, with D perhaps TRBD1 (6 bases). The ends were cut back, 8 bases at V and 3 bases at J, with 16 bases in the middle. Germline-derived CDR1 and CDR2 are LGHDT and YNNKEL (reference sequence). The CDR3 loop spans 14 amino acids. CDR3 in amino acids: CASLIQGRKETQYF. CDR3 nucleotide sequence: TGTGCCAGCTTGATACAGGGCCGAAAAGAGACCCAGTACTTC.

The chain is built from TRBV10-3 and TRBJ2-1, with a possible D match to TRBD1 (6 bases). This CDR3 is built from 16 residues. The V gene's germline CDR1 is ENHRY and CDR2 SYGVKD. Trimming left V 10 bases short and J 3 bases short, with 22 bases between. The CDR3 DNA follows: TGTGCCACCCTAGAGAGGACAGCAGACGTCTACAATGAGCAGTTCTTC. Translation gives CATLERTADVYNEQFF.

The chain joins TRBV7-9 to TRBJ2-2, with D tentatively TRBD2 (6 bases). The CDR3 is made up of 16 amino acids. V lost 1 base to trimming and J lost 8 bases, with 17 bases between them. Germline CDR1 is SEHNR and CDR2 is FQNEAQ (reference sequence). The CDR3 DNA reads TGTGCCAGCAGCTTAGGAGGCGGGACTCCCAGGGGGGAGCTGTTTTTT. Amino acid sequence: CASSLGGGTPRGELFF.

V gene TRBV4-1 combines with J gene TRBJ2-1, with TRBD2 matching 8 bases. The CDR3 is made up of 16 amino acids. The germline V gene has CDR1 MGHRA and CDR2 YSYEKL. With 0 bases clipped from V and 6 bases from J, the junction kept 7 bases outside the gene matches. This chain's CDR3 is CASSQEWRGAPNEQFF. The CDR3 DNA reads TGCGCCAGCAGCCAAGAATGGCGGGGGGCACCCAATGAGCAGTTCTTC.

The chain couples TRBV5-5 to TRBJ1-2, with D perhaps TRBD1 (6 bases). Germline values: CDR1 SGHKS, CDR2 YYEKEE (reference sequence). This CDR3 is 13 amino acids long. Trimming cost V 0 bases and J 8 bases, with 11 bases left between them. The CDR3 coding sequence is TGTGCCAGCAGCTTGGAGGGGGTCGGAGGCTACACCTTC. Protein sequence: CASSLEGVGGYTF. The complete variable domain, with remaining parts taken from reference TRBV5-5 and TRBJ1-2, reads DAGVTQSPTHLIKTRGQQVTLRCSPISGHKSVSWYQQVLGQGPQFIFQYYEKEERGRGNFPDRFSARQFPNYSSELNVNALLLGDSALYLCASSLEGVGGYTFGSGTRLTVV.

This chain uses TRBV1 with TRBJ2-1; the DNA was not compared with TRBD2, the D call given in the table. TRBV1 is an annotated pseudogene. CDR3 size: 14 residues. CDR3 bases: TGCACCAGCAGCCACCTTACTCGAAACAATGAGCAGTTCTTC. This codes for CTSSHLTRNNEQFF.

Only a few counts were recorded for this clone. The chain's CDR3 is CASSSLGISHYEQYF. CDR3 in DNA: TGTGCCAGCAGCTCCCTAGGCATCAGCCACTACGAGCAGTACTTC. This chain joins TRBV7-8 and TRBJ2-7; no firm D call. Germline values: CDR1 SGHVS, CDR2 FQNEAQ. The germline V and J ends were trimmed by 4 bases and 3 bases, with 16 bases remaining between them. This CDR3 contains 15 residues. The whole variable domain, remainder taken from reference TRBV7-8 and TRBJ2-7, is GAGVSQSPRYKVAKRGQDVALRCDPISGHVSLFWYQQALGQGPEFLTYFQNEAQLDKSGLPSDRFFAERPEGSVSTLKIQRTQQEDSAVYLCASSSLGISHYEQYFGPGTRLTVT.

CDR3 DNA sequence: TGTGCCAGCAGTGCCAGGGGGGATACGCAGTATTTT. Its protein is CASSARGDTQYF. V usage is TRBV2 and J usage is TRBJ2-3; 7 bases fit TRBD1. Germline V lookup: CDR1 SNHLY, CDR2 FYNNEI. The V segment lost 4 bases and the J segment 6 bases; nucleotides outside the gene matches: 1. The length of the CDR3 is 12 residues.

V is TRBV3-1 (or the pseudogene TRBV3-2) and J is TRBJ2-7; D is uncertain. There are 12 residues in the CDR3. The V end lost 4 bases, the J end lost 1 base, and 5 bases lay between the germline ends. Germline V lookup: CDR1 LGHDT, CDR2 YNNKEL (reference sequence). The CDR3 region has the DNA TGTGCCAGCAGCCTTTCTTCCTACGAGCAGTACTTC. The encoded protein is CASSLSSYEQYF.

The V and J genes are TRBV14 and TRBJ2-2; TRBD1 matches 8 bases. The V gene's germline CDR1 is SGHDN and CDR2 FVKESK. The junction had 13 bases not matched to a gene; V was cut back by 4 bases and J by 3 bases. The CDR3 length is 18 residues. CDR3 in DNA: TGTGCCAGCAGCCCCGACAGAACCGACAGGGGACACACCGGGGAGCTGTTTTTT. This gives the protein CASSPDRTDRGHTGELFF.

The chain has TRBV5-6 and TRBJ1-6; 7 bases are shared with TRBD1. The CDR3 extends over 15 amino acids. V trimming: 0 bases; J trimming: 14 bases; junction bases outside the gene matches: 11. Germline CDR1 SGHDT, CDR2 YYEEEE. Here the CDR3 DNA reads TGTGCCAGCAGCTTGGGACAGGGTTTAATTCGAGCCCTCCACTTT. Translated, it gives CASSLGQGLIRALHF.

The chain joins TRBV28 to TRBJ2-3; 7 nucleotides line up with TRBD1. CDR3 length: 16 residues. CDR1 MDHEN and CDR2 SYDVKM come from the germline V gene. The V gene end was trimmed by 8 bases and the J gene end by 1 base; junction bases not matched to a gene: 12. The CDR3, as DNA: TGTGCCAGCGCAAAGAACAGGGGCGCGGGCACAGATACGCAGTATTTT. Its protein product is CASAKNRGAGTDTQYF.

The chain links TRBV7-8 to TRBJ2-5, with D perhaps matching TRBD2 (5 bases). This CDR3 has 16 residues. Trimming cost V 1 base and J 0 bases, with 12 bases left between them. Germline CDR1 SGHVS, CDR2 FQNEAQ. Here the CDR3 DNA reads TGTGCCAGCAGCTTAGGTATTTTGGAGGACCAAGAGACCCAGTACTTC. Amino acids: CASSLGILEDQETQYF.